Each of the 19 T cell receptor beta chains below was sequenced from the same sample in a study of radiotherapy plus CTLA-4 blockade in lung cancer. Profiling relied on immunoSEQ multiplex PCR, and the TCRdb table lists in-frame clones only, not all of them. The sample holds tens of thousands of clones, roughly 77% seen once. Sequencing was performed on peripheral blood, taken from a patient treated with radiotherapy plus ipilimumab. The source of these receptors is a human donor with non-small cell lung cancer who had a complete response to radiotherapy plus ipilimumab.

This chain links TRBV7-9 with TRBJ2-1; 7 nucleotides agree with TRBD2. Germline loops: CDR1 SEHNR, CDR2 FQNEAQ (reference sequence). V lost 5 bases and J lost 1; bases outside the gene matches: 8. The CDR3 spans 16 residues. The CDR3, as DNA: TGTGCCAGCAGCGGACTAGACCACCTTTCCTACAATGAGCAGTTCTTC. Amino acids: CASSGLDHLSYNEQFF.

Details on this clone: At the DNA level, this CDR3 is encoded by other sequences in the same sample as well. V usage is TRBV27 and J usage is TRBJ1-2; D possibly corresponds to TRBD1 (5 bases). The CDR3 length is 16 residues. Germline V gene sequence: CDR1 MNHEY, CDR2 SMNVEV (reference sequence). V was pared by 4 bases and J by 5 bases, with 20 bases between. The CDR3, as DNA: TGTGCCAGCAGTTACCACAGACCTTCGGGGGGTTATGGCTACACCTTC. It specifies CASSYHRPSGGYGYTF.

The chain uses TRBV6-5 and TRBJ2-2; the D gene is possibly TRBD2 (5 bases). Trimming cost V 3 bases and J 3 bases, with 8 bases left between them. CDR1 is MNHEY and CDR2 is SVGAGI in the germline V gene. The CDR3 totals 14 residues. CDR3 loop: CASSYIGDTGELFF. Here the CDR3 DNA reads TGTGCCAGCAGTTATATCGGGGACACCGGGGAGCTGTTTTTT.

The chain is built from TRBV6-6 and TRBJ1-4; D not resolved. V lost 10 bases and J lost 3, with 9 bases in between. The CDR3 runs 12 residues. CDR1 MNHNY and CDR2 SVGAGI come from the germline V gene (reference sequence). The CDR3 DNA sequence: TGTGCCACCGGGTCATCTAATGAAAAACTGTTTTTT. It codes for CATGSSNEKLFF.

V usage is TRBV28 and J usage is TRBJ1-1, with D maybe TRBD1 (5 bases). CDR1 MDHEN and CDR2 SYDVKM come from the germline V gene. The CDR3 covers 13 residues. Trimming removed 5 bases at V and 4 bases at J, with 11 bases between. CDR3 nucleotide sequence: TGTGCCAGCAGTCTCGTCGGGGGCACTGAAGCTTTCTTT. Residues: CASSLVGGTEAFF.

The chain employs TRBV18 and TRBJ2-1; 9 nucleotides align to TRBD1. Trimming took 3 bases from V and 6 from J; bases not matched to a gene: 9. CDR3 length equals 16 residues. Germline CDR1 reads KGHSH; CDR2 reads LQKENI. CDR3 region: CASSPPSWDRVNEQFF. DNA of the CDR3: TGTGCCAGCTCACCTCCCAGCTGGGACAGGGTCAATGAGCAGTTCTTC.

The chain couples TRBV4-3 to TRBJ1-5; 8 bases are a match to TRBD1. V lost 1 base and J lost 8; bases outside the gene matches: 7. CDR3 length equals 15 residues. Germline assignment: CDR1 LGHNA and CDR2 YSLEER. The CDR3 loop is CASSQGTGTVEPQHF. Written as DNA, the CDR3 is TGCGCCAGCAGCCAAGGGACAGGGACGGTTGAGCCCCAGCATTTT.

This chain joins TRBV12-5 and TRBJ1-1, with 8 bases aligning to TRBD1. V was clipped by 1 base and J by 4 bases; unmatched bases: 8. In germline, CDR1 is LGHNT, CDR2 FRNRAP. The CDR3 has 16 amino acids. DNA for the CDR3: TGTGCTAGTGGTTTGGATTGGACAGGGCGAGGCACTGAAGCTTTCTTT. Amino acid sequence: CASGLDWTGRGTEAFF.

The rearrangement links TRBV2 to TRBJ1-6, with 9 bases lining up with TRBD1. This CDR3 is built from 14 residues. Germline loops: CDR1 SNHLY, CDR2 FYNNEI. The J segment lost 9 bases and the V segment lost 6 bases, leaving 6 bases of the junction unmatched. The CDR3 DNA reads TGTGCCAGCAGCTATCGACAGGGGGTTTCACCCCTCCACTTT. Its translation: CASSYRQGVSPLHF.

The J gene is TRBJ2-5, the V gene TRBV6-1, with 8 bases lining up with TRBD1. Germline V gives CDR1 MNHNS, CDR2 SASEGT. CDR3 size: 13 residues. The CDR3 sequence: CVIRTGSGETQYF. The CDR3 DNA reads TGTGTCATCCGGACAGGGTCGGGAGAGACCCAGTACTTC.

This clone has only one observation. This sample includes further DNA sequences coding for the same CDR3. The chain carries TRBV5-4 and TRBJ2-7, with a tentative D call TRBD2 (6 bases). Germline CDR1 SGHNT, CDR2 YYREEE (reference sequence). The CDR3 runs to 15 residues. Trimming took 0 bases from V and 0 from J, leaving 10 bases between them. CDR3 amino acids: CASSLGSGSSYEQYF. In nucleotides, the CDR3 is TGTGCCAGCAGCTTGGGCAGCGGGTCCTCCTACGAGCAGTACTTC.

This chain links TRBV5-4 with TRBJ2-5, with 8 nucleotides matching TRBD2. The CDR3 sequence is 13 residues long. The V gene end was trimmed by 7 bases and the J gene end by 4 bases; junction bases not matched to a gene: 6. The germline V gene encodes CDR1 SGHNT and CDR2 YYREEE (reference sequence). CDR3: CASRSGVRETQYF. In DNA, the CDR3 is TGTGCCAGCCGTAGCGGGGTTCGAGAGACCCAGTACTTC.

The chain couples TRBV5-1 to TRBJ2-1, with TRBD1 identical over 7 bases. The germline gives CDR1 SGHRS, CDR2 YFSETQ. The CDR3 loop spans 14 amino acids. V lost 4 bases, J lost 5 bases, and 6 bases stayed unmatched. The CDR3 spells CASSILDRDNEQFF. CDR3 DNA sequence: TGCGCCAGCAGCATACTTGACAGGGACAATGAGCAGTTCTTC.

This chain uses TRBV7-2 with TRBJ1-2; a possible D gene is TRBD1 (5 bases). Germline V lookup: CDR1 SGHTA, CDR2 FQGNSA. The CDR3 runs to 15 residues. Trimming cost V 6 bases and J 4 bases, with 18 bases left between them. CDR3 in DNA: TGTGCCAGCAGGCCCGGGGGGGTAGAGGGCTATGGCTACACCTTC. Translated, it gives CASRPGGVEGYGYTF. Filled out from reference TRBV7-2 and TRBJ1-2, the complete variable domain reads GAGVSQSPSNKVTEKGKDVELRCDPISGHTALYWYRQSLGQGLEFLIYFQGNSAPDKSGLPSDRFSAERTGGSVSTLTIQRTQQEDSAVYLCASRPGGVEGYGYTFGSGTRLTVV.

The table lists this clone with a few counts. As DNA, the CDR3 is TGTGCCAGCAGCGACTGGGGGGGTACTGAAGCTTTCTTT. Translation gives CASSDWGGTEAFF. V gene TRBV9 combines with J gene TRBJ1-1; D is perhaps TRBD1 (5 bases). CDR1 and CDR2 (germline): SGDLS, YYNGEE. V lost 3 bases and J lost 5, with 11 bases in between. The CDR3 loop spans 13 amino acids.

This clone showed up just a few times. The DNA of the CDR3 is TGTGCCAGCAGCTTAGGATTGGGGACTAGCGGTGGTTGGGATACGCAGTATTTT. Translated, it gives CASSLGLGTSGGWDTQYF. The chain carries TRBV11-3 and TRBJ2-3, with 11 bases fitting TRBD2. CDR3 length: 18 amino acids. The V and J ends lost 1 base and 6 bases, in that order; junction bases with no gene match: 12. Germline CDR1 SGHNT, CDR2 YENEEA. The variable domain in full, with the rest retrieved from reference TRBV11-3 and TRBJ2-3, is EAGVVQSPRYKIIEKKQPVAFWCNPISGHNTLYWYLQNLGQGPELLIRYENEEAVDDSQLPKDRFSAERLKGVDSTLKIQPAELGDSAVYLCASSLGLGTSGGWDTQYFGPGTRLTVL.

The gene calls are TRBV10-3 and TRBJ2-1, with unresolved D. The V end was cut by 7 bases, the J end by 6 bases, with 13 bases between. Germline CDR1 and CDR2: ENHRY and SYGVKD. This CDR3 spans 13 amino acids. In DNA, the CDR3 is TGTGCCATCAAAAACGTCGCGTTCAATGAGCAGTTCTTC. Residues: CAIKNVAFNEQFF.

The rearrangement joins TRBV5-6 to TRBJ2-2, with a tentative D call TRBD1 (5 bases). Germline assignment: CDR1 SGHDT and CDR2 YYEEEE. V gave up 1 base and J gave up 0 bases, with 10 bases separating them. The CDR3 sequence is 16 residues long. CDR3 nucleotide sequence: TGTGCCAGCAGCTTGTTACAGGTAGCGAACACCGGGGAGCTGTTTTTT. This encodes CASSLLQVANTGELFF.

This chain links TRBV29-1 with TRBJ1-1, with D tentatively TRBD1 (6 bases). CDR3 size: 14 residues. V was pared by 6 bases and J by 0 bases, with 14 bases between. Germline CDR1 reads SQVTM; CDR2 reads ANQGSEA. CDR3 protein: CSVLPGTMNTEAFF. The CDR3 DNA reads TGCAGCGTCCTCCCCGGGACAATGAACACTGAAGCTTTCTTT.